The 14 T cell receptor beta chains below were found in one sample sequenced in a study of resident and recirculating memory T cells in vitiligo. Produced via immunoSEQ multiplex PCR; TCRdb's table is partial and in-frame only. The sample consists of about 76,000 clones, approximately 90% of them appearing once. The material sequenced was blood. The receptor source for this set is a male donor with vitiligo.

The V call is TRBV27, the J call TRBJ2-7; D remains unclear. This CDR3 has 11 residues. In germline, CDR1 is MNHEY, CDR2 SMNVEV (reference sequence). Trimming took 5 bases from V and 1 from J, leaving 3 bases between them. The CDR3 nucleotides are TGTGCCAGCAGTCTTTCCTACGAGCAGTACTTC. It encodes CASSLSYEQYF.

This rearrangement joins TRBV11-2 to TRBJ2-1, with 12 nucleotides matching TRBD2. V was pared by 4 bases and J by 2 bases, with 12 bases of the junction left unmatched. Germline V gene lookup returns CDR1 SGHAT and CDR2 FQNNGV. The length of the CDR3 is 19 residues. The CDR3 nucleotides are TGTGCCAGCAGCTCCCTTAGTGGAGGGACTAGCGGGCCCTACAATGAGCAGTTCTTC. Residues: CASSSLSGGTSGPYNEQFF.

This clone was seen a handful of times. The V and J genes are TRBV4-2 and TRBJ1-1; 8 bases agree with TRBD1. The V segment lost 0 bases and the J segment 1 base; nucleotides outside the gene matches: 4. This CDR3 contains 16 residues. Per germline, CDR1 LGHNA and CDR2 YNFKEQ. The CDR3 DNA follows: TGTGCCAGCAGCCAAGATATCGGACAGGGGAACACTGAAGCTTTCTTT. Its translation: CASSQDIGQGNTEAFF.

This clone has only a few counts. The J gene is TRBJ1-1, the V gene TRBV29-1, with 11 nucleotides matching TRBD1. V was clipped by 7 bases and J by 0 bases; unmatched bases: 7. The CDR3 sequence is 15 residues long. Germline assignment: CDR1 SQVTM and CDR2 ANQGSEA. The CDR3 loop is CSGTGGWGMNTEAFF. The CDR3 nucleotides are TGCAGCGGGACAGGGGGCTGGGGGATGAACACTGAAGCTTTCTTT.

The chain couples TRBV7-2 to TRBJ2-7; D remains ambiguous. V lost 1 base, J lost 0 bases, and 7 bases lay in between. Germline V gene data show CDR1 as SGHTA and CDR2 as FQGNSA. The CDR3 contains 14 residues. For the CDR3, the DNA is TGTGCCAGCAGCTTAGAGAGGAACTCCTACGAGCAGTACTTC. Amino acids: CASSLERNSYEQYF.

This chain connects TRBV5-1 to TRBJ2-7; tentatively, D is TRBD1 (6 bases). Trimming removed 0 bases at V and 3 bases at J, with 19 bases between. The CDR3 has 17 amino acids. The germline V gene has CDR1 SGHRS and CDR2 YFSETQ. Here the CDR3 reads CASSLAEGTGRFYEQYF. CDR3 nucleotides: TGCGCCAGCAGCTTGGCCGAAGGTACAGGGCGATTCTACGAGCAGTACTTC.

This chain joins TRBV27 and TRBJ2-3, with 15 bases identical to TRBD2. After removal of 3 bases from V and 2 bases from J, the junction contained 6 bases not matched to a gene. The CDR3 contains 18 residues. Germline V gene lookup returns CDR1 MNHEY and CDR2 SMNVEV (reference sequence). In DNA, the CDR3 is TGTGCCAGCAGTTTTATAGGGACTAGCGGGAGGAACACAGATACGCAGTATTTT. It translates to CASSFIGTSGRNTDTQYF.

The rearrangement uses TRBV7-2 and TRBJ1-1; D gene ambiguous. Germline V gene lookup returns CDR1 SGHTA and CDR2 FQGNSA. This CDR3 comprises 17 residues. With 1 base removed from V and 1 base from J, the gap between germline ends came to 16 bases. CDR3 DNA sequence: TGTGCCAGCAGCTTAGGTCGCCTGGGAGGGAGGAACACTGAAGCTTTCTTT. Its translation is CASSLGRLGGRNTEAFF.

This clone showed up just once. CDR3: CASSLGHTGDYGYTF. CDR3 coding DNA: TGTGCCAGCAGCTTAGGGCACACCGGGGACTATGGCTACACCTTC. The chain is built from TRBV11-2 and TRBJ1-2, with no clear D. The CDR3 runs to 15 residues. Trimming cost V 1 base and J 3 bases, with 12 bases left between them. The germline gives CDR1 SGHAT, CDR2 FQNNGV.

CDR3 residues: CASSLAVKREAFF. Here the CDR3 DNA reads TGTGCCAGCAGCTTAGCGGTTAAGCGGGAAGCTTTCTTT. This rearrangement joins TRBV7-8 to TRBJ1-1; no clear D gene. CDR3 size: 13 residues. Trimming stripped 0 bases from V and 8 bases from J, with 10 bases between. CDR1 is SGHVS, CDR2 FQNEAQ, per germline.

The CDR3 coding sequence is TGTGCCAGCTCACCACCGGGGACTAGCGGGAGTTTTGGGGAGACCCAGTACTTC. Amino acids: CASSPPGTSGSFGETQYF. This rearrangement joins TRBV18 to TRBJ2-5; 14 bases map to TRBD2. In germline, CDR1 is KGHSH, CDR2 LQKENI. Unmatched junction bases numbered 8, after V lost 0 bases and J lost 5 bases. CDR3 length equals 18 residues.

A single count supports this clone. The chain carries TRBV5-6 and TRBJ2-3; 8 nucleotides match TRBD2. V lost 4 bases and J lost 7; bases outside the gene matches: 8. Germline loops: CDR1 SGHDT, CDR2 YYEEEE. The CDR3 consists of 14 residues. CDR3 DNA sequence: TGTGCCAGCAGCCGGAGCGGGAGTAGTAATACGCAGTATTTT. This sequence encodes CASSRSGSSNTQYF.

This clone was counted once. The genes are TRBV25-1 and TRBJ1-6; D gene ambiguous. Germline CDR1 and CDR2: MGHDK and SYGVNS. The length of the CDR3 is 12 residues. V was pared by 0 bases and J by 9 bases, with 3 bases between. The CDR3 sequence is CASSEYRSPLHF. DNA of the CDR3: TGTGCCAGCAGTGAATACCGTTCACCCCTCCACTTT.

The chain carries TRBV6-6 and TRBJ2-7, with 8 bases identical to TRBD2. The CDR3 spans 14 residues. Germline V gene sequence: CDR1 MNHNY, CDR2 SVGAGI (reference sequence). Trimming removed 2 bases from V and 3 bases from J; junction bases left unmatched: 3. This CDR3 reads CASSYGRGVYEQYF. For the CDR3, the DNA is TGTGCCAGCAGTTACGGGCGGGGGGTCTACGAGCAGTACTTC.